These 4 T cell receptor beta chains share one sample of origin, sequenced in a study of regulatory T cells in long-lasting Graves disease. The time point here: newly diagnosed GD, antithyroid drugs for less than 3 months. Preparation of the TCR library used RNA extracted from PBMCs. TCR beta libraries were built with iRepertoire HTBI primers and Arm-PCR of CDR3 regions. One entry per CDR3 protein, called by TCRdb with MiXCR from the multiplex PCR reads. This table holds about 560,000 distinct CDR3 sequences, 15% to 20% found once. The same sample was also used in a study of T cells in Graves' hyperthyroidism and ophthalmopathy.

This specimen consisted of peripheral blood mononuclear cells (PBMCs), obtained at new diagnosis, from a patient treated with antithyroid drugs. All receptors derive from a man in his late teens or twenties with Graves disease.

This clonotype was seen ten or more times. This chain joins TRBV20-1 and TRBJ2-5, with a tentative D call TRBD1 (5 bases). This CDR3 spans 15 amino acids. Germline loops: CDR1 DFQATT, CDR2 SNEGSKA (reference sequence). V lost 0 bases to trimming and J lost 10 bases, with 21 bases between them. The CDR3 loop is CSARDRPSLQGRQYF. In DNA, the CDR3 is TGCAGTGCTAGAGATAGGCCCAGTCTGCAGGGCCGCCAGTACTTC.

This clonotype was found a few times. The chain's CDR3 is CASSSPERGRTGELFF. The CDR3 DNA is TGCGCCAGCAGCTCTCCGGAGCGGGGGCGGACCGGGGAGCTGTTTTTT. This rearrangement joins TRBV4-1 to TRBJ2-2; 8 bases align to TRBD2. In germline, CDR1 is MGHRA, CDR2 YSYEKL. The CDR3 consists of 16 residues. V lost 5 bases, J lost 5 bases, and 10 bases stayed unmatched.

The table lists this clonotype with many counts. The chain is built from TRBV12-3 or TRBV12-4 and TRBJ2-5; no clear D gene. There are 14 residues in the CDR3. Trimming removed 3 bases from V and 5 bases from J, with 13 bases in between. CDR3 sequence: CASSLTSLGETQYF. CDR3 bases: TGTGCCAGCAGTTTGACCAGCTTAGGGGAGACCCAGTACTTC.

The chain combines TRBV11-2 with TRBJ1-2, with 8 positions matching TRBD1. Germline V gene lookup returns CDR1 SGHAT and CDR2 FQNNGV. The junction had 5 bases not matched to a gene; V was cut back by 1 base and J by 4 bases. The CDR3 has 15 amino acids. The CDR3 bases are TGTGCCAGCAGCTTAGGGACAGGGTATGGCTATGGCTACACCTTC. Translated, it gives CASSLGTGYGYGYTF.